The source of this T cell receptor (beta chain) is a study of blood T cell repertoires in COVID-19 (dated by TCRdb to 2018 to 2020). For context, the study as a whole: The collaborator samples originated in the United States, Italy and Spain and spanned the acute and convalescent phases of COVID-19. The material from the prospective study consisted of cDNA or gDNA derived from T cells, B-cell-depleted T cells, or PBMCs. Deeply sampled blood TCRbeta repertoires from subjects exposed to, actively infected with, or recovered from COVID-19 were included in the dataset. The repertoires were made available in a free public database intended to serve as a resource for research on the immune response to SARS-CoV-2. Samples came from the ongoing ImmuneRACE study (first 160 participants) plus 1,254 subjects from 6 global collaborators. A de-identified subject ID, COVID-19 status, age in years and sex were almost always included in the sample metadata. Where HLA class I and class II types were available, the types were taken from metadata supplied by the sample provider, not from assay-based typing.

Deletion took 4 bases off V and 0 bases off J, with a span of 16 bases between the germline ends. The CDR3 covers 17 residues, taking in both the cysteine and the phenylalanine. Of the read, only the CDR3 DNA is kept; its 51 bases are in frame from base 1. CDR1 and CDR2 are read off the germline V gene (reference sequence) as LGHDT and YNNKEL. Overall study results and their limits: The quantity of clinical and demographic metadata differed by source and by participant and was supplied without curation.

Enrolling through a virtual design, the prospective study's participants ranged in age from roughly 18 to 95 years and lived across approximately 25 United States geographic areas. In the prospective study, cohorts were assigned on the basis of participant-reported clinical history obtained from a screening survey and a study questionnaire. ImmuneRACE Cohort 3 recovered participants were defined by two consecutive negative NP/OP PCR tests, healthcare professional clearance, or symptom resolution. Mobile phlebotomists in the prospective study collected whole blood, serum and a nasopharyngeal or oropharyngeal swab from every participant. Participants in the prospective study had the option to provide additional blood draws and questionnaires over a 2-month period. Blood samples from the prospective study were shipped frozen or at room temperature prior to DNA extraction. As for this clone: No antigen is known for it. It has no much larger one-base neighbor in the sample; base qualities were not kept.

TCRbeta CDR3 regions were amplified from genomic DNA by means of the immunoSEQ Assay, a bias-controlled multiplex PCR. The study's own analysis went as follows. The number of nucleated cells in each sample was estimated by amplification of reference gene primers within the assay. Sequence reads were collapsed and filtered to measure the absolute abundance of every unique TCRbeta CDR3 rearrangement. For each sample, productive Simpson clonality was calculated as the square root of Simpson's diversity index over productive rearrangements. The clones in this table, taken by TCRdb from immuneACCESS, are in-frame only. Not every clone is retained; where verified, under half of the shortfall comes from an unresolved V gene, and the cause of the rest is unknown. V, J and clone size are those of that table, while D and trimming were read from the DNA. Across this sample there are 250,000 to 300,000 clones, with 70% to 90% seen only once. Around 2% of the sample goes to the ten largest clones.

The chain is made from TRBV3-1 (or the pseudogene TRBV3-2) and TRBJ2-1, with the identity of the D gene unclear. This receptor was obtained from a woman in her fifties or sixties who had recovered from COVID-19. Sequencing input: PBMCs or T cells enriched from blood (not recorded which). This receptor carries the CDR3 CASSPELHLPSYNEQFF. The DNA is TGTGCCAGCAGCCCCGAACTACACCTTCCCTCCTACAATGAGCAGTTCTTC.